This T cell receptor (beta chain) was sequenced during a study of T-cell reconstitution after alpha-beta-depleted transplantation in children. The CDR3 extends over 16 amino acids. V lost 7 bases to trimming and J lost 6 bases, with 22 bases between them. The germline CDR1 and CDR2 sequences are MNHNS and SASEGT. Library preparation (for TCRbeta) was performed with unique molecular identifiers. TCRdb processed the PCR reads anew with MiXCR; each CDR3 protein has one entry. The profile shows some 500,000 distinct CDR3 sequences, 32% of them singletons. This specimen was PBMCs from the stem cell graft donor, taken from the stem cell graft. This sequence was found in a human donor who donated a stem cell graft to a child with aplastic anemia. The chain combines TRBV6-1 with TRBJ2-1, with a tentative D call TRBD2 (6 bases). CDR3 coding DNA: TGTGCCAGCACTGGGGTTTCGGGGGAGCCGGGCAATGAGCAGTTCTTC. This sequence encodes CASTGVSGEPGNEQFF.